This TCR beta chain originates from a study of human T cells and chemical hapten exposure. Study context: For sensitization, 2% DPC was applied to an approximately 2 cm by approximately 2 cm patch of upper inner arm skin. Findings and limits, study-wide: Following DPC sensitization, TCRs present above 1 in 1000 frequency showed no change.

Indicated time point: patch test 1, 2 weeks after DPC sensitization. Sample treatment: therapeutic diphenylcyclopropenone sensitization with weekly scalp DPC. Sample donors consisted of patients with alopecia, aged 18 to 70 years, who were suitable for DPC. TCRdb re-called the RACE reads through MiXCR, storing one row per CDR3 protein. The table includes 70,000 to 100,000 distinct CDR3 sequences, about 7.5% detected once. In this sample, this clonotype turned up a few times. Its target is not known. The CDR3 is made up of 15 amino acids. V lost 5 bases and J 6 bases, leaving 18 bases between the germline ends.

This receptor was taken from a woman younger than 45 with alopecia areata. Some clones in this sample may be carry-over from other donors' samples. The chain carries TRBV12-3 or TRBV12-4 and TRBJ2-3; TRBD1 or TRBD2 may be the D gene (5 bases each). The material was whole blood, obtained in connection with sensitization to the hapten diphenylcyclopropenone (DPC). CDR3 nucleotide sequence: TGTGCCAGCAGTCCAATCTGGGGGTCTGGTGATACGCAGTATTTT. Translating gives CASSPIWGSGDTQYF.